A selection of T cell receptor beta chains follows, all from one sample in a study of cytomegalovirus exposure and HLA in healthy donors. Profiled with immunoSEQ multiplex PCR; TCRdb holds only in-frame clones, not every one. The data show 200,000 or so clones, around 86% seen once. Sequencing used PBMCs. All receptors come from a woman in her fifties or sixties in good health and CMV-seropositive. CDR3s include the opening cysteine and the closing phenylalanine or tryptophan. The D gene is left open where the match is weak. Size is omitted from some rows. Given values are once, few, many or a class for expanded clones.

TGTGCCAGCAGTCAGAGTGACAGGAATGGCTACACCTTC CASSQSDRNGYTF . . TRBV28 13 TRBJ1-2
TGTGCCAGCAGTTACTCTTGCCGGTCTGAAGCTTTCTTT CASSYSCRSEAFF . . TRBV6-7 13 TRBJ1-1
TGTTCCAGCAGCTTGGGGGGGAAAAAAGCCCAGCATTTT CSSSLGGKKAQHF . . TRBV7-9 13 TRBJ1-5
TGTGCCAGTACCAATACCGGGACAGGGGGAAGCGAGCAGTACTTC CASTNTGTGGSEQYF . TRBD1 TRBV19 15 TRBJ2-7
TGTGCCAGCAGTTTGGCCCTGCAGACAGGGATGATCGCTGAAGCTTTCTTT CASSLALQTGMIAEAFF once TRBD1 TRBV28 17 TRBJ1-1
TGTGCCAGCAGTTTATCGGGGCGGGGATCCTACAATGAGCAGTTCTTC CASSLSGRGSYNEQFF . . TRBV28 16 TRBJ2-1
TGTGCCAGCAGGGGCTTAAGACTAGTCCCCAATGAGCAGTTCTTC CASRGLRLVPNEQFF . . TRBV2 15 TRBJ2-1
TGTGCCAGCAGTTTCCTCGGGGTCTCTTATCAGCCCCAGCATTTT CASSFLGVSYQPQHF . . TRBV28 15 TRBJ1-5
TGTGCCAGCTCACAGGGGGACCATGAAAAACTGTTTTTT CASSQGDHEKLFF . . TRBV18 13 TRBJ1-4
TGCGCCAGCAGCCAGCTTTCTGGGGGCTCATTCTATGGCTACACCTTC CASSQLSGGSFYGYTF . . TRBV4-1 16 TRBJ1-2
TGCGCCAGCAGCCGCCTGACTAGCGGGAGGTCCGACGAGCAGTACTTC CASSRLTSGRSDEQYF . TRBD2 TRBV4-1 16 TRBJ2-7
TGTGCCAGCAGTTTAATTTTCGATCAGCCCCAGCATTTT CASSLIFDQPQHF . . TRBV27 13 TRBJ1-5
TGTGCCATCACCGGGTCTAAAAATGAAAAACTGTTTTTT CAITGSKNEKLFF . . TRBV10-3 13 TRBJ1-4
TGTGCCATCAGTGAGAGACAGGTCCAAGAGACCCAGTACTTC CAISERQVQETQYF . . TRBV10-3 14 TRBJ2-5
TGTGCCAGCAGCCAAGCGGCAGGGACTAGCACAGATACGCAGTATTTT CASSQAAGTSTDTQYF . . TRBV4-2 16 TRBJ2-3
TGTGCCTGGAGGGCCTTTGTGGCCGGGGAGCTGTTTTTT CAWRAFVAGELFF . . TRBV30 13 TRBJ2-2
TGTGCCAGTAGTATAGCCCTGGACAGTACCAGCTCCTACGAGCAGTACTTC CASSIALDSTSSYEQYF . . TRBV19 17 TRBJ2-7
TGTGCCATCAGTGAGTCTCCGGGGGAAAAACTGTTTTTT CAISESPGEKLFF . . TRBV10-3 13 TRBJ1-4
TGTGCCAGCAGGCTAGGGACTAGCGGGAGATCGGGCACCGGGGAGCTGTTTTTT CASRLGTSGRSGTGELFF . TRBD2 TRBV7-3 18 TRBJ2-2
TGTGCCAGCAGCTTAGGCCGGGCCTACGAGCAGTACTTC CASSLGRAYEQYF . . TRBV7-2 13 TRBJ2-7
TGCAGCGTTATTGGGGGGGCTGGAGGCTACACCTTC CSVIGGAGGYTF once . TRBV29-1 12 TRBJ1-2
TGTGCCAGCAGTGGCGGTACTAGCGTCACTAGCACAGATACGCAGTATTTT CASSGGTSVTSTDTQYF . TRBD2 TRBV2 17 TRBJ2-3
TGTGCCAGCGACAGGGGGCCTTATTCACCCCTCCACTTT CASDRGPYSPLHF . TRBD1 TRBV28 13 TRBJ1-6
TGTGCCAGCAGCTTGGGGCGGCTTCTCTATGAAAAACTGTTTTTT CASSLGRLLYEKLFF . . TRBV5-8 15 TRBJ1-4
TGTGCCAGCAGCCTTAGCGGGAGGGCGGGAGAGACCCAGTACTTC CASSLSGRAGETQYF . TRBD2 TRBV5-8 15 TRBJ2-5
TGTGCCAGCAGTTCAGACCCGGGACTTCGCAATGAGCAGTTCTTC CASSSDPGLRNEQFF . . TRBV27 15 TRBJ2-1
TGTGCCAGCAGCTCGACAGGGCTGAGCACCGGGGAGCTGTTTTTT CASSSTGLSTGELFF . TRBD1 TRBV7-9 15 TRBJ2-2
TGTGCCAGCAGCCCAAGCGGGCTTCGCACAGATACGCAGTATTTT CASSPSGLRTDTQYF . . TRBV7-2 15 TRBJ2-3
TGTGCCAGCCTCCAGGGGAGTGGAAACACCATATATTTT CASLQGSGNTIYF once . TRBV7-2 13 TRBJ1-3
TGCAGCGGGGACAGTAGCGGGGGTACGCAGTATTTT CSGDSSGGTQYF . TRBD2 TRBV29-1 12 TRBJ2-3
TGTTCCAGCAGCTTCGCCGGGACAGCGAGCTCCTACGAGCAGTACTTC CSSSFAGTASSYEQYF . TRBD1 TRBV7-9 16 TRBJ2-7
TGTGCCAGCAGCCCCGGGGGTCCGGGGCAGATGGGGTACGAGCAGTACTTC CASSPGGPGQMGYEQYF once . TRBV11-2 17 TRBJ2-7
TGCGCCAGCAGCGGCGGGACTAGCGGGTCCCGAGGGGGAAGGAACACAGATACGCAGTATTTT CASSGGTSGSRGGRNTDTQYF . TRBD2 TRBV5-1 21 TRBJ2-3
TGTGCCAGCAGGAAACGTAGTGAGCAGTTCTTC CASRKRSEQFF . . TRBV5-8 11 TRBJ2-1
TGCGCCAGCAGCCTTAGTCTAGGGGCGACGGAAGAGACCCAGTACTTC CASSLSLGATEETQYF . . TRBV4-1 16 TRBJ2-5
TGTGCCAGCAGCTTAGTAGGGGCCGATAACTATGGCTACACCTTC CASSLVGADNYGYTF . . TRBV7-2 15 TRBJ1-2
TGCGCCAGCAGCTTGGGGCTAGCGGGAGGCTACAATGAGCAGTTCTTC CASSLGLAGGYNEQFF few TRBD2 TRBV5-1 16 TRBJ2-1
TGCGCCAGCAGCTTGAGGGGTGGCTATGGCTACACCTTC CASSLRGGYGYTF few . TRBV5-1 13 TRBJ1-2
TGTGCCAGCAGCTACAGTGGGACAACAGCTTTCTTT CASSYSGTTAFF . . TRBV6-5 12 TRBJ1-1
TGTGCCAGCAGTGGAGTCGGGTCGCCCATGGAAAAACTGTTTTTT CASSGVGSPMEKLFF . . TRBV2 15 TRBJ1-4
TGTGCCAGCAGCCCCCCCGGTCTTAACTCCTACGAGCAGTACTTC CASSPPGLNSYEQYF . . TRBV7-2 15 TRBJ2-7
TGCGCCAGCAGCCGTCTAGCGGGGGGCTTCCGGGTCGAGGAGCAGTTCTTC CASSRLAGGFRVEEQFF . TRBD2 TRBV5-1 17 TRBJ2-1
TGCGCCAGCAGCACCCAAGCTGATACTGAAGCTTTCTTT CASSTQADTEAFF . . TRBV4-3 13 TRBJ1-1
TGTGCCAGCAGTCCCAATATAGGGACTGGGTACAATGAGCAGTTCTTC CASSPNIGTGYNEQFF . . TRBV27 16 TRBJ2-1
TGTGCCAGCAGCTTAGGTTTTAGCGGGAGGGACTCCTACAATGAGCAGTTCTTC CASSLGFSGRDSYNEQFF . TRBD2 TRBV13 18 TRBJ2-1
TGTGCCAGCAGCCCCGGACTAGCGGGAGAGAAGCAGTTCTTC CASSPGLAGEKQFF . TRBD2 TRBV11-3 14 TRBJ2-1
TGTGCCAGCAGAAGTAGGGGAAGGGTCGAGCAGTACTTC CASRSRGRVEQYF . . TRBV14 13 TRBJ2-7
TGCAGCGTTGAACCCAGCCAACAGACGAACACTGAAGCTTTCTTT CSVEPSQQTNTEAFF few . TRBV29-1 15 TRBJ1-1
TGTGCCAGCAGTTCCGGTATCTACGAGCAGTACTTC CASSSGIYEQYF . . TRBV28 12 TRBJ2-7
TGCGCCAGCAGCTTGGGACAGGGAAAAGGGACCCAGTACTTC CASSLGQGKGTQYF . TRBD1 TRBV5-1 14 TRBJ2-5